This section outlines one T cell receptor beta chain sequence together with its context. The target antigen is unknown. Second-dose intervals near 4 or 12 weeks were combined. This sample was included in a study of T cell responses to AZD1222 COVID-19 vaccine. Trimming shortened V by 0 bases and J by 0 bases, and 9 bases separated the two germline ends. The CDR3 loop spans 15 amino acids. Per the germline V gene, CDR1 is SGHAT and CDR2 is FQNNGV. Repertoires were generated with immunoSEQ multiplex PCR, while TCRdb's copy carries only in-frame clones and drops some. Seen here are 75,000 to 90,000 clones, roughly 90% observed once, and the top ten hold roughly 4.7%. Study results and caveats: Donors, mostly white British, included more females; clonal diversity was possibly underestimated. With dominance at 160-218 and 743-854, vaccine-associated CD4 TCRs spanned spike.

The chain combines TRBV11-2 with TRBJ2-7; D remains unclear. This TCR came from an adult who received the AZD1222 COVID-19 vaccine. The sequenced sample was peripheral blood, obtained 28 days after the second AZD1222 dose. The CDR3 region has the DNA TGTGCCAGCAGCTTAGAGATTCAGAGCTCCTACGAGCAGTACTTC. This encodes CASSLEIQSSYEQYF.